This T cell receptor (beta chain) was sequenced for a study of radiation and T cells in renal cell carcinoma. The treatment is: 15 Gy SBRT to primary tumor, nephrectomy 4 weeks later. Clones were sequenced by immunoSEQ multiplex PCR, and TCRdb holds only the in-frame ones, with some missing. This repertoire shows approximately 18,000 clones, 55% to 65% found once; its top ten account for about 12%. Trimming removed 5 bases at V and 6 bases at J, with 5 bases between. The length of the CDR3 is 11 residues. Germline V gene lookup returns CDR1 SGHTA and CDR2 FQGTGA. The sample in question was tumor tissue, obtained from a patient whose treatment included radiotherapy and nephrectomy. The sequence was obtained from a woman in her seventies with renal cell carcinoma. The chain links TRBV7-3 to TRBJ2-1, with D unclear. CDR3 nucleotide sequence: TGTGCCAGCAGCACGGGCAATGAGCAGTTCTTC. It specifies CASSTGNEQFF.